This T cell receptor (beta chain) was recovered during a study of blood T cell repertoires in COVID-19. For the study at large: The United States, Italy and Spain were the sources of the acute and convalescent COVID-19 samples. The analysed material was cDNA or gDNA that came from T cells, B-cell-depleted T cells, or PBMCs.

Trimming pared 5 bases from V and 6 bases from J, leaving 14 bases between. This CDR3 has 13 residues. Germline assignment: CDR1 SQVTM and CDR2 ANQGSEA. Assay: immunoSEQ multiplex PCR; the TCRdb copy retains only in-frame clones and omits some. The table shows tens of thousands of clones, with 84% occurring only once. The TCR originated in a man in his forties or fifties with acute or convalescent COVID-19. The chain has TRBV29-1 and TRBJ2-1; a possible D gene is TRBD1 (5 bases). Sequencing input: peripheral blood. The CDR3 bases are TGCAGCGTTCAGGGTGTAGTGGGCAATGAGCAGTTCTTC. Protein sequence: CSVQGVVGNEQFF.